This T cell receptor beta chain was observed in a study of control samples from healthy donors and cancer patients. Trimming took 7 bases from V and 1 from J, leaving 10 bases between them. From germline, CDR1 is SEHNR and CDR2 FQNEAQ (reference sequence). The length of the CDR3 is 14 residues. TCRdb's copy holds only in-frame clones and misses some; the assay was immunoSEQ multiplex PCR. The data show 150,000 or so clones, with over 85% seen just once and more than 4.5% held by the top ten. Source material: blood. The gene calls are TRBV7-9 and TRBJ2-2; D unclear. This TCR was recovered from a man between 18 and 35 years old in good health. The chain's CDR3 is CASTRSRNTGELFF. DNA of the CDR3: TGTGCCAGCACGCGGAGTCGGAACACCGGGGAGCTGTTTTTT. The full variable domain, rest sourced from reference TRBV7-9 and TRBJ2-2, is DTGVSQNPRHKITKRGQNVTFRCDPISEHNRLYWYRQTLGQGPEFLTYFQNEAQLEKSRLLSDRFSAERPKGSFSTLEIQRTEQGDSAMYLCASTRSRNTGELFFGEGSRLTVL.